This T cell receptor (beta chain) was identified in a study of CD8 T cells in Susac syndrome. Points from the study as a whole: The study conceded that its TCR sequencing and HLA analysis involved relatively few individuals.

Regarding this clonotype: The antigen is unknown.

CD8+ and CD4+ blood T cells underwent TCR beta sequencing. The RNA, about 0.45 to 1 ug, was put through reverse transcription using random hexamers. Coverage of TCR beta CDR3 amplification by immunoSEQ multiplex PCR extended to 54 Vbeta and 13 Jbeta. TCRdb used MiXCR to reprocess the immunoSEQ multiplex PCR reads, holding one entry per CDR3 protein. Altogether 150,000 to 200,000 distinct CDR3 sequences are present, 90% to 95% being singletons, with the ten largest covering about 0.073%. The CDR3 has 14 residues. From germline, CDR1 is SQVTM and CDR2 ANQGSEA. V was shortened by 5 bases and J by 1 base, with 11 bases between the two germline ends.

Sequences were obtained from CD4+ T cells from PBMCs. This chain links TRBV29-1 with TRBJ2-2; D is unclear. The receptor comes from a human donor in good health. The CDR3 DNA follows: TGCAGCGTTAAGGCCCTGGGGAACACCGGGGAGCTGTTTTTT. It translates to CSVKALGNTGELFF.